The TCR beta chain under discussion was sequenced for a study of cytomegalovirus exposure and HLA in healthy donors. Study-level information: In an early release, HLA-typed donors contributed tens of millions of unique TCR sequences.

General study findings and limits: TCR sequences were mostly rare, though some public TCRs occurred in many donors. Through in vitro validation, three CMV-associated chains were shown to be specific for CMV antigens. Relative to equally common others, HLA-associated TCR beta chains showed greater clonal expansion in a later analysis.

Trimming left V 4 bases short and J 1 base short, with 17 bases between. Germline V gene sequence: CDR1 SQVTM, CDR2 ANQGSEA. CDR3 length: 15 residues. In the case of this clone: Its antigen is as yet unknown.

Researchers ran the PCR with 60 Vbeta and 13 Jbeta primers. Some clones are missing from TCRdb's copy, which holds only in-frame ones; the method was immunoSEQ multiplex PCR. This sample has 150,000 to 200,000 clones; about 85% occur once, and the top ten carry about 2%. This receptor was taken from a man aged 18 to 29 in good health and CMV-seropositive. Sequences were obtained from PBMCs. J is TRBJ2-7 and V is TRBV29-1; tentatively, D is TRBD1 (6 bases). CDR3 loop: CSVAGHPLGSYEQYF. DNA for the CDR3: TGCAGCGTTGCGGGACACCCCTTAGGGTCCTACGAGCAGTACTTC.